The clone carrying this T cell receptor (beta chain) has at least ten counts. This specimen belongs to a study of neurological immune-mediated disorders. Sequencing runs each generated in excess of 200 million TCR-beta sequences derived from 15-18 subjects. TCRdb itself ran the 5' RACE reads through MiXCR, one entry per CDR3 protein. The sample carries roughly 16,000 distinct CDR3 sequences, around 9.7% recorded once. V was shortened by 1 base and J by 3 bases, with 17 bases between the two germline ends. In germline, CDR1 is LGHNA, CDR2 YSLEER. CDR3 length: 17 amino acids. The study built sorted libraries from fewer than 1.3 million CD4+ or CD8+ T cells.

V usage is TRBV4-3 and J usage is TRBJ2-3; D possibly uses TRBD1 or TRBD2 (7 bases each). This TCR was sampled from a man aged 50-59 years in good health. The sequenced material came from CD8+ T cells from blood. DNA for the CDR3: TGCGCCAGCAGCCAAGTGTTGCCAGGGGGGGCAACAGATACGCAGTATTTT. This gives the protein CASSQVLPGGATDTQYF.